This T cell receptor beta chain was observed in a study of T-cell memory formation after mild COVID-19. Study results and limitations: The SARS-CoV-2 specificity of second-wave clones reaching peak at day 37 remained unverified. Among contracting clones, CD4+ were mainly CM/EM and CD8+ enriched in EMRA. Certain responding clones were present in pre-infection memory, suggesting participation of cross-reactive memory.

This clonotype occurred a few times. What it binds is not known. V was clipped by 5 bases and J by 0 bases, with 14 bases between them. The CDR3 covers 15 residues. From 5'RACE with constant-segment primers came TCR alpha and TCR beta cDNA libraries that carried sample barcodes and UMIs. Each CDR3 protein is one row after TCRdb ran MiXCR on the 5' RACE reads. The sample consists of fewer than 650,000 distinct CDR3 sequences, 15% to 20% of them appearing once. The sample taken for sequencing was PBMCs or a T cell subset sorted from them (not recorded which). The source is an adult woman who had mild COVID-19 (a few samples of this study predate the infection). Cell type and time point are not known. The chain carries TRBV12-3 or TRBV12-4 and TRBJ2-7; the D is unclear. The DNA for the CDR3 is TGTGCCAGCAGTCCGTCCCGAGGACCCTCCTACGAGCAGTACTTC. Its translation: CASSPSRGPSYEQYF.